These T cell receptor beta chains were read from a single sample in a study of T cell changes during pregnancy in multiple sclerosis. Using immunoSEQ multiplex PCR, the repertoire was profiled, and TCRdb retains in-frame clones only, with some absent. Among approximately 52,000 clones listed, approximately 92% were seen once. The sample was CD4+ T cells from peripheral blood mononuclear cells, taken in the third trimester of pregnancy. All receptors derive from a female donor with multiple sclerosis, enrolled in a pregnancy study. Each CDR3 is given with its conserved first and last residue. The D gene is left open where the match is weak. Clone size is given for some rows only: seen once, a few or many times, or a class if the clone is expanded.

j_gene,len,v_gene,abundance,d_gene,CDR3nt,CDR3aa
TRBJ2-7,17,TRBV7-2,once,TRBD1,TGTGCCAGCAGCTCCCTGGGGGACAGGGGGCCTCGCTACGAGCAGTACTTC,CASSSLGDRGPRYEQYF
TRBJ2-5,13,TRBV19,-,TRBD1,TGTGCCAGTAGTTCGGACAGGGAAGAGACCCAGTACTTC,CASSSDREETQYF
TRBJ2-5,13,TRBV5-1,-,TRBD2,TGCGCCAGCAGCTTGGCCGGGGGGGAGACCCAGTACTTC,CASSLAGGETQYF
TRBJ2-5,14,TRBV14,-,TRBD2,TGTGCCAGCAGCTTCGCGGGAGGTATGGAGACCCAGTACTTC,CASSFAGGMETQYF
TRBJ2-1,16,TRBV5-1,-,-,TGCGCCAGCAGCTCCGACGGGACTTCCTTCTACAATGAGCAGTTCTTC,CASSSDGTSFYNEQFF
TRBJ2-1,13,TRBV2,-,TRBD2,TGTGCCAGCAGTCTGTTGACCGGGGGGGCCCAGTTCTTC,CASSLLTGGAQFF
TRBJ2-1,16,TRBV5-1,-,TRBD2,TGCGCCAGCAGCGGCCGAACTAGCGCTTTGGACAATGAGCAGTTCTTC,CASSGRTSALDNEQFF
TRBJ2-7,14,TRBV18,-,TRBD1,TGTGCCAGCTCTTACGGACAGGGGGGGTACGAGCAGTACTTC,CASSYGQGGYEQYF
TRBJ1-5,16,TRBV5-8,-,TRBD1,TGTGCCAGCAGCCTTCGGACAGGAGCTGTTAATCAGCCCCAGCATTTT,CASSLRTGAVNQPQHF
TRBJ1-2,15,TRBV11-2,few,TRBD1,TGTGCCAGCAGCCCCGACCCCGGGACAGGATATGGCTACACCTTC,CASSPDPGTGYGYTF
TRBJ1-1,16,TRBV30,-,-,TGTGCCTGGAGTGTAGGTGGGGCTACACAGAACACTGAAGCTTTCTTT,CAWSVGGATQNTEAFF
TRBJ1-2,14,TRBV7-9,-,-,TGTGCCAGCAGCTTAGCGGCAGACGGCGGGGGCTACACCTTC,CASSLAADGGGYTF
TRBJ1-2,13,TRBV10-3,-,-,TGTGCCATCAGTGAGAGTTCAGGATATGGCTACACCTTC,CAISESSGYGYTF
TRBJ2-1,16,TRBV18,-,TRBD2,TGTGCCAGCTCACCAGACGGGAGGGCCAGGCAGGATGAGCAGTTCTTC,CASSPDGRARQDEQFF
TRBJ1-2,14,TRBV19,-,-,TGTGCCAGTAGTATGAGGGCACAGGGCAGTGGCTACACCTTC,CASSMRAQGSGYTF
TRBJ2-7,14,TRBV5-1,-,TRBD2,TGCGCCAGCAGCTTGACTAGCGGGACCCCCGAGCAGTACTTC,CASSLTSGTPEQYF
TRBJ1-2,14,TRBV5-1,-,-,TGCGCCAGCAGCGGAACAGGGTCGGGATATGGCTACACCTTC,CASSGTGSGYGYTF
TRBJ1-1,13,TRBV12-5,-,-,TGTGCTAGTGGTTTCTCCCTGAACACTGAAGCTTTCTTT,CASGFSLNTEAFF
TRBJ1-6,14,TRBV27,-,TRBD1,TGTGCCAGCAGTCCGGGCAGGGGGAATTCACCCCTCCACTTT,CASSPGRGNSPLHF
TRBJ2-2,14,TRBV27,-,-,TGTGCCAGCAGGCTCGCAGGATTCACCGGGGAGCTGTTTTTT,CASRLAGFTGELFF
TRBJ1-5,13,TRBV10-3,-,-,TGTGCCAGTTCAGGGGTAGGCAATCAGCCCCAGCATTTT,CASSGVGNQPQHF
TRBJ1-5,13,TRBV6-6,-,-,TGTGCCAGCAGTCAGGGGAGCAATCAGCCCCAGCATTTT,CASSQGSNQPQHF
TRBJ1-6,14,TRBV19,-,TRBD1,TGTGCCAGCAGATCCGGGACAGGGCATTCACCCCTCCACTTT,CASRSGTGHSPLHF
TRBJ2-7,15,TRBV15,-,-,TGTGCCACCAGCAGGTCGGGGACTTTCGCCTACGAGCAGTACTTC,CATSRSGTFAYEQYF
TRBJ2-7,15,TRBV2,-,TRBD1,TGTGCCAGCAAGACTCTTAGACAGGGGGGCTACGAGCAGTACTTC,CASKTLRQGGYEQYF
TRBJ2-6,15,TRBV9,-,-,TGTGCCAGCAGCGTAGCAGGTTCTGGGGCCAACGTCCTGACTTTC,CASSVAGSGANVLTF
TRBJ2-3,19,TRBV14,-,TRBD2,TGTGCCAGCAGTCAATATGGACTAGCGGGGGGATGGAGCACAGATACGCAGTATTTT,CASSQYGLAGGWSTDTQYF
TRBJ2-5,16,TRBV5-1,-,TRBD2,TGCGCCAGCAGCAAACTAGCGGGGGGGCCCGGGGAGACCCAGTACTTC,CASSKLAGGPGETQYF
TRBJ2-6,17,TRBV7-2,-,-,TGTGCCAGCAGCTCAGGAAAACTTCTCTCTGGGGCCAACGTCCTGACTTTC,CASSSGKLLSGANVLTF
TRBJ2-2,14,TRBV9,once,-,TGTGCCAGCAGCGTAGTTGGGGGGACCGGGGAGCTGTTTTTT,CASSVVGGTGELFF
TRBJ2-7,13,TRBV19,-,-,TGTGCCAGTAGTATGGGGCAGTTCTACGAGCAGTACTTC,CASSMGQFYEQYF
TRBJ2-2,15,TRBV19,few,-,TGTGCCAGTAGTATTCTACTAGGTATCACCGGGGAGCTGTTTTTT,CASSILLGITGELFF
TRBJ1-2,11,TRBV20-1,-,-,TGCAGTGCCGACCAGGGAAATGCCTACACCTTC,CSADQGNAYTF
TRBJ1-1,15,TRBV14,-,-,TGTGCCAGCAGCCAAGGGCGACAGAGGAACACTGAAGCTTTCTTT,CASSQGRQRNTEAFF
TRBJ2-2,14,TRBV10-3,-,-,TGTGCCATCAGTGTGGAACAGTTCACCGGGGAGCTGTTTTTT,CAISVEQFTGELFF
TRBJ2-1,13,TRBV15,-,-,TGTGCCACCAGCAGAGACACTTACAATGAGCAGTTCTTC,CATSRDTYNEQFF
TRBJ2-1,14,TRBV6-5,-,TRBD1,TGTGCCAGCACCGATCCGGGACAGGGTTATGAGCAGTTCTTC,CASTDPGQGYEQFF
TRBJ1-4,15,TRBV7-2,-,-,TGTGCCAGCAGCTTAGTCGAACAGACTAATGAAAAACTGTTTTTT,CASSLVEQTNEKLFF
TRBJ1-3,15,TRBV11-2,-,-,TGTGCCAGCAGCTTAGATCCAGGGCCAGGAAACACCATATATTTT,CASSLDPGPGNTIYF
TRBJ2-7,13,TRBV27,-,-,TGTGCCAGCAGTTTTACAATCACCTACGAGCAGTACTTC,CASSFTITYEQYF
TRBJ2-2,12,TRBV9,once,-,TGTGCCAGCAGCCCTTACACCGGGGAGCTGTTTTTT,CASSPYTGELFF
TRBJ2-1,24,TRBV12-5,-,TRBD2,TGTGCTAGTGCCCTCATCCCGGGACTAGCGGTTTTGATCTCGGGGAGAGACTCGGGGAATGAGCAGTTCTTC,CASALIPGLAVLISGRDSGNEQFF
TRBJ1-5,15,TRBV5-8,-,TRBD1,TGTGCCAGCACCCTCGAGGGGGCACCCATCTTGGGCCAGCATTTT,CASTLEGAPILGQHF
TRBJ2-1,16,TRBV9,once,TRBD2,TGTGCCAGCAGCTCTATAGCGGGAGGAGCCCACAATGAGCAGTTCTTC,CASSSIAGGAHNEQFF
TRBJ2-7,13,TRBV7-2,-,-,TGTGCCAGCAGCCGGGACATGAACTACGAGCAGTACTTC,CASSRDMNYEQYF